This T cell receptor (beta chain) was recorded in a study of shared clonotypes between healthy human individuals. Background on the study: Three plates were used per donor for CD4 naive, three for CD4 memory, two for CD8 naive and one for CD8 memory.

Germline V gene lookup returns CDR1 KGHSH and CDR2 LQKENI. The J segment lost 1 base and the V segment lost 2 bases, leaving 4 bases of the junction unmatched. The CDR3 is 16 residues long. Generated by immunoSEQ multiplex PCR, the TCRdb table keeps only in-frame clones and is missing some. The sample has around 2.5 million clones, 93% seen once. Regarding this clone: What it binds is unknown.

Overall study findings and caveats: There were few donors, and this limited the genetic and exposure-history diversity represented.

The sequenced sample was naive CD4+ T cells from PBMCs. Specified subset: CD45RA+ positively selected. This chain joins TRBV18 and TRBJ2-5, with 10 positions matching TRBD2. This TCR was sampled from a man aged 18 to 29 in good health. Some clones in this sample may be carry-over from other donors' samples. The CDR3 coding sequence is TGTGCCAGCTCACCAGGGGTAGCGGGAGGCCAAGAGACCCAGTACTTC. It is translated as CASSPGVAGGQETQYF.